Below, 11 T cell receptor beta chains from the same sample are listed, as sequenced in a study of T cells in Graves' hyperthyroidism and ophthalmopathy (dated by TCRdb to the late 2010s). The library was produced with multiplex PCR. The sequencer was an Illumina HiSeq 2000. TCR beta CDR3 regions were amplified from RNA transcripts. The TCR CDR3 was subjected to a first round of RT-PCR using the HTBI primer set and the Qiagen OneStep RT-PCR kit. Using fastp at Q25 and MiXCR, TCRdb reprocessed the public reads and kept productive beta chains. Under each unique CDR3 protein, matching rows form one entry showing the most common genes and DNA. This sample has more than 450,000 distinct CDR3 sequences in its table, and roughly 21% of those were observed once. The top ten constitute over 45% of the sample. Sample: blood. The receptors originated from a man in his forties or fifties with Graves' ophthalmopathy.

This clonotype appeared many times. The CDR3, as DNA: TGTGCCAGCAGGACCGCGGGAGGGGGCCGGACCGGGGAGCTGTTTTTT. Protein product: CASRTAGGGRTGELFF. The chain is built from TRBV7-3 and TRBJ2-2, with 9 bases fitting TRBD2. Germline CDR1 is SGHTA and CDR2 is FQGTGA. The CDR3 runs to 16 residues. The junction had 10 bases not matched to a gene; V was cut back by 6 bases and J by 5 bases.

The table lists this clonotype with many counts. The gene calls are TRBV10-3 and TRBJ2-1, with TRBD2 identical over 14 bases. CDR1 is ENHRY, CDR2 SYGVKD, per germline. V was pared by 3 bases and J by 6 bases, with 1 base of the junction left unmatched. The CDR3 runs 15 residues. CDR3 bases: TGTGCCATCAGTGACGGACTAGCGGGAGGCAATGAGCAGTTCTTC. It translates to CAISDGLAGGNEQFF.

This clonotype was seen at least ten times. The V gene is TRBV7-2, the J gene TRBJ1-2; D gene uncertain. With 4 bases removed from V and 5 bases from J, the gap between germline ends came to 5 bases. CDR3 size: 11 residues. Germline V CDR1 and CDR2: SGHTA, FQGNSA. The CDR3 region has the DNA TGTGCCAGCAGCTACCGATATGGCTACACCTTC. This translates into CASSYRYGYTF.

This clonotype was detected a few times. The J gene is TRBJ2-1, the V gene TRBV27; tentative D call: TRBD1 (6 bases). The CDR3 covers 14 residues. Trimming shortened V by 5 bases and J by 6 bases, and 14 bases separated the two germline ends. Germline V gene sequence: CDR1 MNHEY, CDR2 SMNVEV (reference sequence). For the CDR3, the DNA is TGTGCCAGCAGTGGATGGGGGCGGACCAATGAGCAGTTCTTC. It codes for CASSGWGRTNEQFF.

The chain carries TRBV20-1 and TRBJ2-7; possibly TRBD1 for D (5 bases). In germline, CDR1 is DFQATT, CDR2 SNEGSKA (reference sequence). V lost 0 bases to trimming and J lost 4 bases, with 16 bases between them. This CDR3 is 15 amino acids long. For the CDR3, the DNA is TGCAGTGCTAGAGACAGGGCTTTATTCTTGTACGAGCAGTACTTC. Its translation is CSARDRALFLYEQYF.

This clonotype has just a few counts. The chain joins TRBV20-1 to TRBJ1-3; 8 nucleotides agree with TRBD1. The CDR3 has 12 residues. Germline V CDR1 and CDR2: DFQATT, SNEGSKA (reference sequence). V shed 5 bases and J 8 bases; nucleotides not matched to a gene: 5. The CDR3 is CSAYTGGDTIYF. The DNA for the CDR3 is TGCAGTGCTTATACAGGGGGGGACACCATATATTTT.

This clonotype was observed a handful of times. The chain carries TRBV20-1 and TRBJ2-7, with 9 bases that match TRBD2. J was trimmed by 3 bases and V by 1 base; bases with no gene match: 25. The germline V gene has CDR1 DFQATT and CDR2 SNEGSKA (reference sequence). There are 21 residues in the CDR3. The CDR3 here is CSARASLGLAGIVGGVYEQYF. The CDR3 coding sequence is TGCAGTGCTAGAGCTTCCCTAGGCCTAGCGGGAATTGTTGGAGGCGTCTACGAGCAGTACTTC.

This clonotype appeared once. The CDR3: CASSQTWTRGANYGYTF. The CDR3 DNA reads TGCGCCAGCAGCCAAACCTGGACCCGGGGGGCTAACTATGGCTACACCTTC. The chain joins TRBV4-1 to TRBJ1-2; possibly TRBD1 for D (5 bases). This CDR3 is 17 amino acids long. Trimming cost V 2 bases and J 0 bases, with 16 bases left between them. Germline V gene lookup returns CDR1 MGHRA and CDR2 YSYEKL.

This clonotype was observed at least ten times. The V and J genes are TRBV30 and TRBJ2-1; weak D call: TRBD2 (5 bases). Trimming took 0 bases from V and 7 from J, leaving 16 bases between them. Germline lookup yields CDR1 GTSNPN and CDR2 SVGIG (reference sequence). CDR3 length: 15 amino acids. The CDR3: CAWSVRPGRVNEQFF. The DNA of the CDR3 is TGTGCCTGGAGTGTACGTCCGGGAAGGGTAAATGAGCAGTTCTTC.

The chain carries TRBV12-3 or TRBV12-4 and TRBJ2-3, with unresolved D. CDR3 size: 15 residues. Between the trimmed V and J ends, which lost 4 bases and 1 base, there was a span of 12 bases. The CDR3 nucleotides read TGTGCCAGCAGTTCCCCTAACACGGGCACAGATACGCAGTATTTT. Protein product: CASSSPNTGTDTQYF.

This clonotype was counted at least ten times. The chain links TRBV28 to TRBJ2-7; tentative D call: TRBD2 (5 bases). Germline assignment: CDR1 MDHEN and CDR2 SYDVKM. The CDR3 totals 16 residues. V gave up 3 bases and J gave up 4 bases, with 19 bases separating them. The CDR3 here is CASSFSGAGGPYEQYF. The CDR3 nucleotides read TGTGCCAGCAGTTTTTCAGGTGCGGGCGGGCCTTACGAGCAGTACTTC.